These T cell receptor beta chains were read from a single sample in a study of molecular identifiers for immune sequencing clone quantification. TCRdb re-called the PCR reads through MiXCR, storing one row per CDR3 protein. The table includes about 320,000 distinct CDR3 sequences, about 22% detected once. Sequencing was done on a sample of naive CD8+ T cells from blood, with Jurkat cell RNA spiked in. The source is a human donor in good health. Some libraries in this study had Jurkat cell RNA spiked in. Both conserved end residues are part of each CDR3. A D gene is named only where the DNA matches it firmly. Where a row states a size, it is once, few, many or the class of an expanded clone; other rows omit it.

j_call clone_size v_call d_call cdr3_nt cdr3_aa
TRBJ1-5 many TRBV13 - TGTGCCAGCAGCTCGGGGTGGAATCAGCCCCAGCATTTT CASSSGWNQPQHF
TRBJ2-7 many TRBV7-7 TRBD2 TGTGCCAGCAGTCCTAGCGGGGGTCACGAGCAGTACTTC CASSPSGGHEQYF
TRBJ2-7 many TRBV20-1 TRBD2 TGCAGTGCCCGGGGGGACGTCTCCTACGAGCAGTACTTC CSARGDVSYEQYF
TRBJ2-7 - TRBV4-3 - TGCGCCAGCAGCCAAGACCTTGGACAAGGGGCTTACGAGCAGAACTTC CASSQDLGQGAYEQNF
TRBJ1-2 many TRBV28 - TGTGCCAGCAGTTTAGGCATCGTCGGCTATGGCTACACCTTC CASSLGIVGYGYTF
TRBJ2-1 - TRBV30 TRBD2 TGTGCCTGGGGTACTAGCGGGGGGGCAAATGAGCAGTTCTTC CAWGTSGGANEQFF
TRBJ2-7 few TRBV11-2 TRBD1 TGTGCCAGCAGCTCCAGACAGGGCGGCGCCTACGAGCAGTACTTC CASSSRQGGAYEQYF
TRBJ2-2 many TRBV9 TRBD2 TGTGCCAGCAGCGTATCTAGCGGGACTGACACCGGGGAGCTGTTTTTT CASSVSSGTDTGELFF
TRBJ2-2 few TRBV2 TRBD1 TGTGCCAGCAGTGAAGGAGAACAGGGGGCCAACACCGGGGAGCTGTTTTTT CASSEGEQGANTGELFF
TRBJ2-2 many TRBV7-9 - TGTGCCAGCAGCCCACCAGGAGCGAACACCGGGGAGCTGTTTTTT CASSPPGANTGELFF
TRBJ2-1 few TRBV2 TRBD1 TGTGCCAGCAGTGAATTGGGGACAGGGTCTTATGAGCAGTTCTTC CASSELGTGSYEQFF
TRBJ2-3 many TRBV20-1 TRBD2 TGCAGTGCCGGGGAGCTAGCGGGGACAGATACGCAGTATTTT CSAGELAGTDTQYF
TRBJ2-3 - TRBV7-6 - TGTGCCAGCAGCTTACTCGCCGCTAGCACAGATACGCAGTATTTT CASSLLAASTDTQYF
TRBJ1-5 many TRBV4-1 - TGCGCCAGCAGCTACGGGGACGGTCCCAATCAGCCCCAGCATTTT CASSYGDGPNQPQHF
TRBJ2-7 many TRBV7-2 TRBD2 TGTGCCAGCAGCTTAGGAGCGGGGGAAAGGAACGAGCAGTACTTC CASSLGAGERNEQYF
TRBJ2-3 - TRBV30 - TGTGCCTGGGTACGTGGGGGCTACACAGATACGCAGTATTTT CAWVRGGYTDTQYF